This T cell receptor (beta chain) was identified in a study of shared clonotypes between healthy human individuals. Measured with immunoSEQ multiplex PCR; TCRdb has only the in-frame clones, and not every one. The sample includes approximately 1,500,000 clones, roughly 96% of them seen just once. CDR1 and CDR2 (germline): SQVTM, ANQGSEA. The CDR3 runs 17 residues. The ends lost 4 bases at V and 4 bases at J; junction bases unmatched: 18. The sequenced sample consisted of naive CD4+ T cells sorted from blood. As for subset: CD45RA+ positively selected. The rearrangement uses TRBV29-1 and TRBJ1-2, with TRBD1 matching over 7 bases. The clonotype comes from a man in his thirties or forties in good health. In DNA, the CDR3 is TGCAGCGTTGGGGGAGGGACAGCCGACCCCAAGCTCTATGGCTACACCTTC. This encodes CSVGGGTADPKLYGYTF.